The 18 T cell receptor beta chains presented below share a single source sample, sequenced in a study of cytomegalovirus exposure and HLA in healthy donors. It was with 60 Vbeta and 13 Jbeta primers that the PCR ran. Using immunoSEQ multiplex PCR, the repertoire was profiled, and TCRdb retains in-frame clones only, with some absent. The sample carries over 150,000 clones, around 75% recorded once. Specimen: PBMCs. Every receptor here comes from a male donor in good health and CMV-seronegative.

This chain joins TRBV10-3 and TRBJ1-4; 10 bases line up with TRBD1. Germline V gene lookup returns CDR1 ENHRY and CDR2 SYGVKD. V was pared by 2 bases and J by 1 base, with 1 base of the junction left unmatched. This CDR3 comprises 16 residues. Here the CDR3 reads CAISEDRGLTNEKLFF. The CDR3, as DNA: TGTGCCATCAGTGAGGACAGGGGGCTAACTAATGAAAAACTGTTTTTT.

This chain joins TRBV6-1 and TRBJ2-1, with 7 bases identical to TRBD1. This CDR3 comprises 13 residues. Germline V gene lookup returns CDR1 MNHNS and CDR2 SASEGT. V lost 11 bases and J lost 7; bases outside the gene matches: 11. For the CDR3, the DNA is TGTGCCGGACAGAAAGACAGGGTTAATGAGCAGTTCTTC. Its protein is CAGQKDRVNEQFF.

This clone was observed a few times. The chain carries TRBV19 and TRBJ2-1; 8 positions agree with TRBD2. Per germline, CDR1 LNHDA and CDR2 SQIVND (reference sequence). There are 15 residues in the CDR3. V lost 5 bases to trimming and J lost 10 bases; unmatched junction nucleotides: 13. Here the CDR3 reads CASSGELAGSYEQFF. The CDR3 coding sequence is TGTGCCAGTAGTGGAGAATTAGCGGGATCCTACGAGCAGTTCTTC.

J is TRBJ1-6 and V is TRBV6-5; the match to TRBD1 covers 8 bases. The germline CDR1 and CDR2 sequences are MNHEY and SVGAGI. V was pared by 7 bases and J by 9 bases, with 8 bases of the junction left unmatched. The CDR3 has 14 amino acids. CDR3 amino acids: CASNLRQGTSPLHF. DNA of the CDR3: TGTGCCAGCAATTTAAGACAGGGGACTTCACCCCTCCACTTT.

This chain joins TRBV29-1 and TRBJ2-5; TRBD1 might be the D (5 bases). Per germline, CDR1 SQVTM and CDR2 ANQGSEA. This CDR3 is built from 16 residues. Trimming removed 0 bases from V and 2 bases from J, with 16 bases in between. CDR3 sequence reads: CSVEDWVGLDQETQYF. CDR3 DNA: TGCAGCGTTGAAGATTGGGTGGGGCTAGATCAAGAGACCCAGTACTTC.

This clone appeared a few times. The genes are TRBV30 and TRBJ1-2; tentatively, D is TRBD1 (6 bases). Trimming cost V 5 bases and J 10 bases, with 11 bases left between them. Germline V lookup: CDR1 GTSNPN, CDR2 SVGIG (reference sequence). CDR3 length: 10 residues. The CDR3 DNA reads TGTGCCTGGGGTACAGGGTACTACACCTTC. The encoded protein is CAWGTGYYTF.

The chain employs TRBV29-1 and TRBJ2-7; no firm D call. There are 11 residues in the CDR3. The germline gives CDR1 SQVTM, CDR2 ANQGSEA. V was trimmed by 0 bases and J by 6 bases, leaving 6 bases between them. Here the CDR3 DNA reads TGCAGCGTTGAAGATCTTTCCGAGCAGTACTTC. Amino acid sequence: CSVEDLSEQYF.

The chain is built from TRBV29-1 and TRBJ1-1, with D maybe TRBD1 (5 bases). There are 13 residues in the CDR3. With 4 bases removed from V and 0 bases from J, the gap between germline ends came to 9 bases. Germline values: CDR1 SQVTM, CDR2 ANQGSEA. The CDR3 reads CSVGTGMNTEAFF. In nucleotides, the CDR3 is TGCAGCGTTGGAACAGGCATGAACACTGAAGCTTTCTTT.

The V call is TRBV30, the J call TRBJ2-7, with D perhaps matching TRBD2 (6 bases). CDR3 size: 14 residues. CDR1 GTSNPN and CDR2 SVGIG come from the germline V gene (reference sequence). The V and J ends lost 3 bases and 0 bases respectively, with 12 bases between them. The CDR3 sequence is CAWSTPGASYEQYF. The CDR3 DNA is TGTGCCTGGAGCACACCGGGAGCCTCCTACGAGCAGTACTTC.

The chain employs TRBV6-1 and TRBJ1-6, with D hard to call. V gave up 5 bases and J gave up 4 bases, with 9 bases separating them. The CDR3 covers 14 residues. CDR1 and CDR2 from the germline V gene are MNHNS and SASEGT. CDR3 sequence reads: CASSLQHYNSPLHF. The CDR3 region has the DNA TGTGCCAGCAGTTTACAGCATTATAATTCACCCCTCCACTTT.

V and J are TRBV19 and TRBJ2-3, with D unclear. Trimming left V 1 base short and J 4 bases short, with 6 bases between. Germline V CDR1 and CDR2: LNHDA, SQIVND (reference sequence). CDR3 length equals 13 residues. The chain's CDR3 is CASSIGDADTQYF. For the CDR3, the DNA is TGTGCCAGTAGTATAGGAGATGCAGATACGCAGTATTTT.

The V and J genes are TRBV6-6 and TRBJ2-7; 8 nucleotides match TRBD2. The J segment lost 1 base and the V segment lost 6 bases, leaving 5 bases of the junction unmatched. This CDR3 comprises 14 residues. CDR1 is MNHNY, CDR2 SVGAGI, per germline (reference sequence). This CDR3 is CASRDTSGSYEQYF. In DNA form, the CDR3 reads TGTGCCAGCAGGGATACTAGCGGTTCCTACGAGCAGTACTTC.

The chain links TRBV6-5 to TRBJ1-1; maybe TRBD1 (6 bases). The germline V gene has CDR1 MNHEY and CDR2 SVGAGI. Trimming shortened V by 7 bases and J by 1 base, and 13 bases separated the two germline ends. CDR3 length: 14 amino acids. CDR3 region: CASKRQAANTEAFF. The CDR3 DNA reads TGTGCCAGCAAACGACAGGCCGCGAACACTGAAGCTTTCTTT.

The J gene is TRBJ1-1, the V gene TRBV7-6; possible D gene TRBD1, 6 bases. The CDR3 runs 15 residues. V was cut by 1 base and J by 3 bases, with 12 bases left in between. CDR1 is SGHVS and CDR2 is FNYEAQ in the germline V gene. The CDR3 coding sequence is TGTGCCAGCAGCTTAGAGGCAGGGGTGCACACTGAAGCTTTCTTT. Translation: CASSLEAGVHTEAFF.

For the CDR3, the DNA is TGTGCCAGCAGCACCTGGACAGGGGAATACAATGAGCAGTTCTTC. This translates into CASSTWTGEYNEQFF. The chain recombines TRBV11-3 with TRBJ2-1, with 9 bases identical to TRBD1. Trimming at V came to 5 bases and at J to 4 bases, leaving 6 bases not matched to a gene. This CDR3 region has 15 residues. Germline V gene data show CDR1 as SGHNT and CDR2 as YENEEA.

The V gene is TRBV28, the J gene TRBJ2-1, with 9 bases matching TRBD2. With 8 bases clipped from V and 6 bases from J, the junction kept 11 bases outside the gene matches. This CDR3 has 15 residues. Germline V gives CDR1 MDHEN, CDR2 SYDVKM. CDR3 DNA sequence: TGTGCCAGCGGCCCTGGGCTAGCGGGGTCCAATGAGCAGTTCTTC. The encoded protein is CASGPGLAGSNEQFF.

The CDR3 nucleotides are TGTGCCAGCAGCTTAGGAGGGTATCAGCCCCAGCATTTT. This gives the protein CASSLGGYQPQHF. The chain combines TRBV7-9 with TRBJ1-5; unclear D gene. Trimming took 1 base from V and 5 from J, leaving 6 bases between them. The length of the CDR3 is 13 residues. Germline V gene data show CDR1 as SEHNR and CDR2 as FQNEAQ (reference sequence).

This sequence joins TRBV7-7 and TRBJ2-7, with D uncertain. CDR3 length: 13 residues. V lost 2 bases and J 0 bases, leaving 5 bases between the germline ends. Germline CDR1 is SSHAT and CDR2 is FNYEAQ (reference sequence). In DNA, the CDR3 is TGTGCCAGCAGCTTACAGATCTCCTACGAGCAGTACTTC. Its translation is CASSLQISYEQYF.